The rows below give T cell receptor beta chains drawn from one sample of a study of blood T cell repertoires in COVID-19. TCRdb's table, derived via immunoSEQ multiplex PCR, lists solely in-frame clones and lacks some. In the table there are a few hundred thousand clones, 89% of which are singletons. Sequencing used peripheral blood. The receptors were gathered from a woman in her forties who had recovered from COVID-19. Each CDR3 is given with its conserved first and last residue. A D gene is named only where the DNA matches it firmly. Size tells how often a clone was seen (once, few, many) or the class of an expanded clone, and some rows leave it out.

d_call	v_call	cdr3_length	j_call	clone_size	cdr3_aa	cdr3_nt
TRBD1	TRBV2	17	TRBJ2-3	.	CASSPTGTGRGTDTQYF	TGTGCCAGCAGTCCGACGGGGACAGGGCGGGGAACAGATACGCAGTATTTT
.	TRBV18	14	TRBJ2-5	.	CASSPDFGGKTQYF	TGTGCCAGCTCACCTGATTTTGGAGGAAAGACCCAGTACTTC
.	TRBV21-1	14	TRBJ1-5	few	CASPMAELNQPQHF	TGTGCCAGCCCCATGGCGGAATTAAATCAGCCCCAGCATTTT
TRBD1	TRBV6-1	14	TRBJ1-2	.	CASSETGTGGVSGF	TGTGCCAGCAGTGAAACCGGGACAGGGGGTGTCTCGGGCTTC
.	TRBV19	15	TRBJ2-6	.	CASSSQGGGANVLTF	TGTGCCAGTAGTTCCCAGGGGGGCGGGGCCAACGTCCTGACTTTC
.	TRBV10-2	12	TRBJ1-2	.	CASGRQGHGYTF	TGCGCCAGCGGGCGGCAGGGCCATGGCTACACCTTC
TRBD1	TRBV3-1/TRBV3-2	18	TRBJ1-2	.	CASSPSMPGGTTNYGYTF	TGTGCCAGCAGCCCCTCTATGCCAGGGGGGACCACTAACTATGGCTACACCTTC
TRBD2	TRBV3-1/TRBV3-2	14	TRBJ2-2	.	CASTSPGGAGELFF	TGTGCCAGCACTTCTCCGGGGGGGGCCGGGGAGCTGTTTTTT
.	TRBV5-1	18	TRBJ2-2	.	CASSLLNGGQLNTGELFF	TGCGCCAGCAGCTTATTAAATGGTGGACAGTTGAACACCGGGGAGCTGTTTTTT
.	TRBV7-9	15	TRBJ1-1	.	CASKSMGGRNTEAFF	TGTGCCAGCAAATCCATGGGGGGACGAAACACTGAAGCTTTCTTT
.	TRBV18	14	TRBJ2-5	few	CASSVRQLEETQYF	TGTGCCAGCTCAGTACGACAGCTCGAAGAGACCCAGTACTTC
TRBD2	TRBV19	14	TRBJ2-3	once	CASRFSGSTDTQYF	TGTGCCAGTAGGTTTAGCGGGAGCACAGATACGCAGTATTTT
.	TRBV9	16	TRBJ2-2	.	CASSVGGGSGTGELFF	TGTGCCAGCAGCGTAGGTGGAGGGTCCGGGACCGGGGAGCTGTTTTTT
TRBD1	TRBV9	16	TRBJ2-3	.	CASSVVGQGLADTQYF	TGTGCCAGCAGCGTAGTGGGACAGGGCCTAGCAGATACGCAGTATTTT
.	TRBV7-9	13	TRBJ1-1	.	CASSLEGEPGAFF	TGTGCCAGCAGCTTAGAAGGCGAGCCGGGGGCTTTCTTT
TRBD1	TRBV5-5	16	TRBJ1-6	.	CASSFTPGQAYSPLHF	TGTGCCAGCAGCTTTACACCGGGACAGGCATATTCACCCCTCCACTTT
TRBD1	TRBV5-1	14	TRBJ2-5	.	CASSLDRGRETQYF	TGCGCCAGCAGCTTGGACAGGGGGCGGGAGACCCAGTACTTC